This T cell receptor (beta chain) was recorded in a study of siplizumab effects on memory and regulatory T cells. CDR1 MNHEY and CDR2 SVGAGI come from the germline V gene. Trimming shortened V by 4 bases and J by 7 bases, and 15 bases separated the two germline ends. CDR3 size: 14 residues. TCRdb keeps only in-frame clones here, not all; method: immunoSEQ multiplex PCR. The table shows over 95,000 clones, with just under 95% occurring only once. The origin of this receptor is a human donor in good health. Material: non-Treg CD4+ T cells sorted from blood. The chain employs TRBV6-5 and TRBJ2-3; D gene unclear. The CDR3 DNA sequence: TGTGCCAGCAGTTCCGTCAACATTTTATATACGCAGTATTTT. Protein: CASSSVNILYTQYF.